A selection of T cell receptor beta chains follows, all from one sample in a study of T-cell reconstitution after alpha-beta-depleted transplantation in children. TCRdb recomputed calls from the PCR reads with MiXCR, one row per CDR3 protein. This table has approximately 270,000 distinct CDR3 sequences, 9.9% appearing once. This material consisted of PBMCs from the stem cell graft donor, taken from the stem cell graft. The source of these receptors is a human donor who donated a stem cell graft to a child with SCID. CDR3s include the opening cysteine and the closing phenylalanine or tryptophan. A D gene is named only where the DNA matches it firmly. Not all rows give a size; the values are once, few, many and, for expanded clones, a class.

>TRBJ1-2|NA|TRBV5-6|18|NA
CASSLIDLDRFSDYGYTF
TGTGCCAGCAGCTTAATCGACCTGGACCGCTTCTCTGACTATGGCTACACCTTC
>TRBJ2-2|TRBD2|TRBV28|16|many
CASRLPTSGATGELFF
TGTGCCAGCAGACTACCGACTAGCGGGGCAACCGGGGAGCTGTTTTTT
>TRBJ2-5|TRBD2|TRBV20-1|13|NA
CSASWEGQETQYF
TGCAGTGCAAGCTGGGAGGGGCAAGAGACCCAGTACTTC
>TRBJ1-1|NA|TRBV12-3/TRBV12-4|12|few
CASSFMGTEAFF
TGTGCCAGCAGTTTTATGGGGACCGAAGCTTTCTTT
>TRBJ2-7|NA|TRBV29-1|13|few
CSASGTQAGEQYF
TGCAGCGCGTCCGGGACGCAAGCCGGCGAGCAGTACTTC
>TRBJ2-7|NA|TRBV7-8|15|many
CASSLLPEVFYEQYF
TGTGCCAGCAGCCTTCTTCCAGAGGTCTTCTACGAGCAGTACTTC
>TRBJ1-5|NA|TRBV12-3/TRBV12-4|16|NA
CASSLGPPTSNQPQHF
TGTGCCAGCAGTTTAGGTCCGCCTACGAGCAATCAGCCCCAGCATTTT
>TRBJ2-3|NA|TRBV9|14|NA
CASSSQLGQDTQYF
TGTGCCAGCAGCTCACAGTTGGGCCAGGATACGCAGTATTTT
>TRBJ2-3|NA|TRBV20-1|12|NA
CSAPQSTDTQYF
TGCAGTGCTCCACAGAGCACAGATACGCAGTATTTT
>TRBJ2-5|NA|TRBV7-9|15|NA
CASSLYREVQETQYF
TGTGCCAGCAGCTTGTACAGGGAGGTCCAGGAGACCCAGTACTTC
>TRBJ1-1|NA|TRBV7-8|17|few
CASSSPFLEQGDTEAFF
TGTGCCAGCAGCTCCCCTTTCCTTGAACAGGGAGACACTGAAGCTTTCTTT
>TRBJ1-1|NA|TRBV7-2|14|NA
CASSLIVANTEAFF
TGTGCCAGCAGCTTAATTGTGGCGAACACTGAAGCTTTCTTT
>TRBJ2-7|NA|TRBV7-9|15|NA
CASSLGYEGQGEQYF
TGTGCCAGCAGCTTAGGGTATGAGGGTCAGGGCGAGCAGTACTTC
>TRBJ2-5|TRBD2|TRBV12-3/TRBV12-4|14|few
CASSSGGLQETQYF
TGTGCCAGCAGTTCGGGGGGACTCCAAGAGACCCAGTACTTC
>TRBJ1-5|TRBD1|TRBV18|15|few
CASSPNRGRNQPQHF
TGTGCCAGCTCTCCGAACAGGGGTCGCAATCAGCCCCAGCATTTT
>TRBJ1-2|NA|TRBV12-3/TRBV12-4|14|many
CASTNGGANYGYTF
TGTGCCAGCACCAACGGGGGAGCTAACTATGGCTACACCTTC
>TRBJ2-7|TRBD2|TRBV6-2/TRBV6-3|16|NA
CASSYPASGGAYEQYF
TGTGCCAGCAGTTACCCCGCTAGCGGGGGGGCCTACGAGCAGTACTTC
>TRBJ1-1|NA|TRBV11-2|14|many
CASSLIGTSTEAFF
TGTGCCAGCAGCTTGATCGGCACCAGCACTGAAGCTTTCTTT
>TRBJ2-1|NA|TRBV29-1|14|many
CSVLWEGAYNEQFF
TGCAGCGTTCTGTGGGAAGGCGCCTACAATGAGCAGTTCTTC
>TRBJ2-2|TRBD1|TRBV5-1|17|few
CASRLGSGTVNTGELFF
TGCGCCAGCAGACTGGGGTCCGGGACAGTAAACACCGGGGAGCTGTTTTTT
>TRBJ2-1|TRBD2|TRBV7-8|14|NA
CASTIGTSNNEQFF
TGTGCCAGCACCATCGGGACTAGCAACAATGAGCAGTTCTTC
>TRBJ2-1|TRBD2|TRBV18|17|few
CASSLLGTGGLYNEQFF
TGTGCCAGCTCACTTCTGGGAACGGGGGGTCTCTACAATGAGCAGTTCTTC
>TRBJ1-5|NA|TRBV12-3/TRBV12-4|15|few
CASSKAGAGNQPQHF
TGTGCCAGCAGTAAAGCGGGGGCAGGCAATCAGCCCCAGCATTTT
>TRBJ2-2|NA|TRBV5-1|14|few
CASTGLGNTGELFF
TGCGCCAGCACTGGACTTGGGAACACCGGGGAGCTGTTTTTT
>TRBJ2-7|NA|TRBV9|15|NA
CASSETHAPPYEQYF
TGTGCCAGCAGCGAGACACATGCCCCCCCCTACGAGCAGTACTTC
>TRBJ2-5|NA|TRBV5-1|16|NA
CASSLRGTQYQETQYF
TGCGCCAGCAGCTTACGAGGGACGCAGTACCAAGAGACCCAGTACTTC
>TRBJ2-7|NA|TRBV15|14|few
CATSPQGASYEQYF
TGTGCCACCAGCCCTCAGGGCGCTTCCTACGAGCAGTACTTC
>TRBJ2-1|TRBD2|TRBV20-1|15|NA
CSALSGGSSYNEQFF
TGCAGTGCGCTTAGCGGGGGGAGCTCCTACAATGAGCAGTTCTTC
>TRBJ2-7|TRBD2|TRBV20-1|15|NA
CSAPLLAGSSYEQYF
TGCAGTGCTCCCCTACTAGCGGGGAGCTCCTACGAGCAGTACTTC
>TRBJ1-3|TRBD1|TRBV12-3/TRBV12-4|15|few
CASSSRQGSGNTIYF
TGTGCCAGCAGTAGCCGACAGGGCTCTGGAAACACCATATATTTT
>TRBJ2-3|TRBD1|TRBV5-1|16|NA
CASTRPRDSTTDTQYF
TGCGCCAGCACCCGTCCCCGGGACAGTACCACAGATACGCAGTATTTT
>TRBJ1-5|NA|TRBV6-1|15|NA
CASSVAEGGNQPQHF
TGTGCCAGCAGTGTAGCTGAAGGGGGGAATCAGCCCCAGCATTTT